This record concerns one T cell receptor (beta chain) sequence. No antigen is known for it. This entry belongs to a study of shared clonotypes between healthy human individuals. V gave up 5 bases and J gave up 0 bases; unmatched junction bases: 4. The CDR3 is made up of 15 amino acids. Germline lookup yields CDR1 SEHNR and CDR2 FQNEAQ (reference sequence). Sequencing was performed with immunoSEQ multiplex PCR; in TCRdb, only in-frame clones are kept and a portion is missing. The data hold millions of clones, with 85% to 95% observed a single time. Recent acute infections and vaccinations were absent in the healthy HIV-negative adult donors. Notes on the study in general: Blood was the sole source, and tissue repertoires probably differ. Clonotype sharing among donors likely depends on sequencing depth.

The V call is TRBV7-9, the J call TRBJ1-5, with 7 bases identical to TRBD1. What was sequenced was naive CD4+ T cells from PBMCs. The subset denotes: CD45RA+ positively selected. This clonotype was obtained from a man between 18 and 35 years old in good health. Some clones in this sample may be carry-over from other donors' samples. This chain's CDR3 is CASSQDRLSNQPQHF. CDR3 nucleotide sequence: TGTGCCAGCAGCCAGGACAGGCTTAGCAATCAGCCCCAGCATTTT.